This TCR beta chain was sequenced in a study of T-cell memory formation after mild COVID-19. The overall study: TCR clusters were largely donor specific.

There are a few counts of this clonotype. Its cognate antigen is unknown. Overall study findings and caveats: CD4+ clones that contracted lay mainly in CM and EM; CD8+ ones lay in EMRA. Clones that got smaller from day 15 to 85 had even CD4/CD8, while clones growing later tipped toward CD4+.

Libraries for TCRalpha and TCRbeta carried sample barcodes and unique molecular identifiers via 5'RACE. TCRdb analysed the 5' RACE reads with MiXCR anew, one entry per CDR3 protein. Among about 210,000 distinct CDR3 sequences listed, roughly a tenth were seen once. The TCR sequence derives from a young man who had mild COVID-19 (a few samples of this study predate the infection). Cell type and time point are not known. The sample was PBMCs or a T cell subset sorted from them (not recorded which).

The CDR3 reads CASSLTTGFGTGELFF. The CDR3 DNA reads as TGTGCCAGCAGCTTGACTACAGGGTTCGGCACCGGGGAGCTGTTTTTT. This chain connects TRBV7-2 to TRBJ2-2; perhaps TRBD1 as D (6 bases). Germline CDR1 is SGHTA and CDR2 is FQGNSA. The V gene lost 3 bases and the J gene lost 4 bases, with 15 bases spanning the gap. CDR3 length: 16 amino acids.